Below, one T cell receptor (beta chain) is given with its context. Its antigen target is currently unknown. It has no much larger one-base neighbor in the sample; base qualities were not kept. The sample is drawn from a study of T cell responses to AZD1222 COVID-19 vaccine listed by TCRdb under 2021. General notes on the study: AZD1222 recipients whose second dose came at about 4 weeks and those whose second dose came at about 12 weeks were combined into one group, since spike-specific TCR depth and breadth did not differ between the two schedules. TCR sequencing covered about 230 trial participants: 200 to 220 given two doses of AZD1222 and 26 given two doses of MenACWY control vaccine. Enrollment into the trials was organized by age into subgroups of 18-55, 56-69 and 70-plus years, and those subgroups contained approximately 150, 30 and 60 TCR-sequenced participants, respectively.

This specimen's time point label, interpreted: baseline before first vaccination. Vaccinee samples came from UK trials COV001 and COV002, including a single-blind randomized controlled phase 2/3 trial of AZD1222 (ChAdOx1 nCoV-19) in healthy adults. For TCRbeta chain sequencing, PBMC samples from trial participants were taken at day 0 and at day 28 after the second dose. The CDR3 regions of human TCRbeta chains were subjected to immunosequencing. Per the source publication's procedure: Repertoire TCRs were matched against a reference library of SARS-CoV-2-specific TCRs generated with the MIRA antigen-specificity platform. Breadth was defined as the fraction of unique TCRs that were SARS-CoV-2-associated. Depth was defined as the fraction of total T cells that were SARS-CoV-2-associated. Using the MIRA data, each spike-specific TCR was assigned both to the spike region to which the TCR was reactive and to a CD4 or CD8 class. Log10-transformed breadth and depth values were compared by one-way ANOVA with Sidak's multiple comparisons tests. As stored in TCRdb, this immuneACCESS dataset retains in-frame rearrangements with V and J assigned. A fraction of the clones does not appear; measured against another copy, unresolved V genes explain less than half of the discrepancy, and the remainder lacks a known reason. V, J and clone size are taken as reported in that table, and D and trimming were inferred from the DNA itself. The sample records about 130,000 clones, over 90% of which are singletons. About 0.91% of the sample is in the top ten clones.

The full study reports these points: Conclusions about previously exposed vaccinees are limited, since just six or seven AZD1222 recipients were seropositive for SARS-CoV-2 at baseline. In the small 56-69-year group, the increase in depth fell short of significance, most likely because of low power. Reportedly, close to half of the unique spike-specific TCRs recognized epitopes lying outside the regions that are mutated in the B.1.351 and B.1.1.7 variants. The vaccine-associated CD4 TCRs covered the entire spike protein, and the dominant responses fell in regions 160-218 and 743-854. Because no day 14 peak-response samples were available, the repertoires could be characterized only after the peak T cell response. Spike-specific TCR breadth and depth rose significantly after two AZD1222 doses compared with day 0 and with MenACWY recipients. Participants were mostly white British and included more females than males, and it was suggested by the authors that clonal diversity may have been underestimated.

Trimmed from V: 5 bases; trimmed from J: 0 bases; junction bases lacking a gene match: 7. From its cysteine to its phenylalanine, the CDR3 spans 16 amino acids. Only the CDR3 portion is preserved as DNA: 48 bases, with reading frame beginning at the first base. Per the germline V gene (reference sequence), SEHNR is the CDR1 and FQNEAQ is the CDR2. The input for sequencing was peripheral blood, taken on day 0 of AZD1222 vaccination. This clonotype was sampled from an adult in good health. Rearrangement joined TRBV7-9 to TRBJ1-3, and TRBD1 aligns with 7 junction nucleotides. Read as DNA, the sequence is TGTGCCAGCAGCCGAACGACAGGGATCTCTGGAAACACCATATATTTT. Protein translation: CASSRTTGISGNTIYF.